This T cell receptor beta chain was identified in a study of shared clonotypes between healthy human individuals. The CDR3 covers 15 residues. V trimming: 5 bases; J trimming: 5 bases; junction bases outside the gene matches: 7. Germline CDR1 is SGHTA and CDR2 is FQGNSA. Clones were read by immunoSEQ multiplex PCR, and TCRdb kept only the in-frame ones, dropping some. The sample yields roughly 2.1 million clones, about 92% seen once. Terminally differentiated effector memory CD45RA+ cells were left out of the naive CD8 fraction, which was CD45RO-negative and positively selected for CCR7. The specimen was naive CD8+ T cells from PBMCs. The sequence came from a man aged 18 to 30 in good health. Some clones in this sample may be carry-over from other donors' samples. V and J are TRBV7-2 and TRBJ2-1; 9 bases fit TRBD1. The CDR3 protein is CASSPDRGRNNEQFF. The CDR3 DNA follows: TGTGCCAGCAGCCCGGACAGGGGAAGGAACAATGAGCAGTTCTTC.